This T cell receptor (beta chain) was sequenced during a study of T cell responses to AZD1222 COVID-19 vaccine. Regarding the study as a whole: Baseline seropositivity characterized only a handful of AZD1222 recipients. Repertoire sampling was restricted to post-peak T cell response timepoints. Targets within unmutated variant regions were reportedly found for nearly half of spike-specific TCRs. Increased Spike-specific TCR breadth and depth were observed after two AZD1222 doses.

The CDR3 has 13 residues. J was trimmed by 8 bases and V by 3 bases; bases with no gene match: 5. With regard to this clone: Its matching antigen is unknown.

Sequencing used immunoSEQ multiplex PCR; TCRdb keeps in-frame clones, though not all of them. The table lists around 160,000 clones, just over 90% of them singletons, with less than 1.3% in the top ten. The TCR originated in an adult who received the AZD1222 COVID-19 vaccine. The chain employs TRBV12-3 or TRBV12-4 and TRBJ1-2, with 8 bases matching TRBD1. The material was peripheral blood, obtained 28 days after the second AZD1222 dose. In DNA, the CDR3 is TGTGCCAGCAGTTTCCAGGGGGCAGGGGGCTACACCTTC. Amino acid sequence: CASSFQGAGGYTF.